The 25 T cell receptor beta chains presented below share a single source sample, sequenced in a study of beta chain features in type 1 diabetes. Sequenced material consisted of expressed TCRB transcripts (all of the isolated RNA was reverse transcribed). The repertoire was sequenced with immunoSEQ multiplex PCR; TCRdb's copy has only in-frame clones and lacks some. This sample has around 450,000 clones; about 10% occur once, and the top ten carry 0.045% to 0.05%. Sequenced sample: naive CD4+ T cells from blood. The receptors shown here come from a woman aged 18-29 years in good health.

The chain employs TRBV7-9 and TRBJ1-2, with D unclear. Germline loops: CDR1 SEHNR, CDR2 FQNEAQ (reference sequence). The CDR3 spans 13 residues. The V end lost 4 bases, the J end lost 0 bases, and 6 bases lay between the germline ends. The CDR3 reads CASSSFANYGYTF. Written as DNA, the CDR3 is TGTGCCAGCAGCTCTTTTGCTAACTATGGCTACACCTTC.

The chain combines TRBV5-1 with TRBJ1-1, with no clear D. Germline-derived CDR1 and CDR2 are SGHRS and YFSETQ. The V and J ends lost 2 bases and 2 bases respectively, with 7 bases between them. The length of the CDR3 is 13 residues. CDR3 sequence (DNA): TGCGCCAGCAGCTTCACACGAAACACTGAAGCTTTCTTT. Translation gives CASSFTRNTEAFF.

J is TRBJ1-1 and V is TRBV29-1; a weak D match, TRBD1 (6 bases). V gave up 6 bases and J gave up 5 bases, with 19 bases separating them. The CDR3 is 14 amino acids. Germline V gene data show CDR1 as SQVTM and CDR2 as ANQGSEA. The CDR3 here is CSVGNRDLRTEAFF. Here the CDR3 DNA reads TGCAGCGTGGGCAACAGGGACTTGAGGACTGAAGCTTTCTTT.

The V gene is TRBV9, the J gene TRBJ2-1; 9 nucleotides agree with TRBD2. The CDR3 is 19 amino acids. Germline CDR1 and CDR2: SGDLS and YYNGEE. V shed 4 bases, J shed 6 bases, and the junction held 20 bases outside the gene matches. The CDR3 loop reads CASSTRLAAFKGERNEQFF. The CDR3 DNA reads as TGTGCCAGCAGCACCCGACTAGCGGCTTTTAAAGGCGAGCGCAATGAGCAGTTCTTC.

The rearrangement uses TRBV7-6 and TRBJ2-3; perhaps TRBD1 as D (6 bases). The germline gives CDR1 SGHVS, CDR2 FNYEAQ. The CDR3 sequence is 14 residues long. V was pared by 1 base and J by 1 base, with 6 bases between. This chain's CDR3 is CASSLGQGTDTQYF. In DNA form, the CDR3 reads TGTGCCAGCAGCTTAGGACAGGGCACAGATACGCAGTATTTT.

This clone turned up a few times. The chain combines TRBV4-3 with TRBJ1-2; D is perhaps TRBD1 (6 bases). Germline V CDR1 and CDR2: LGHNA, YSLEER. CDR3 length: 13 residues. Trimming shortened V by 4 bases and J by 0 bases, and 6 bases separated the two germline ends. Written as DNA, the CDR3 is TGCGCCAGCAGCCGGACAGCTAACTATGGCTACACCTTC. This encodes CASSRTANYGYTF.

This clone was detected only a few times. This chain links TRBV23-1 with TRBJ2-3; possibly TRBD1 for D (6 bases). TRBV23-1 is marked as an open reading frame, function uncertain. The CDR3 is 17 amino acids. Trimming removed 6 bases from V and 0 bases from J, with 19 bases in between. The CDR3 nucleotides are TGCGCCAGCAGGCCCCCCATTCGGGACACCAGCACAGATACGCAGTATTTT. Encoded protein: CASRPPIRDTSTDTQYF.

The rearrangement joins TRBV7-2 to TRBJ2-1, with D perhaps matching TRBD2 (5 bases). The CDR3 extends over 13 amino acids. Germline V gene sequence: CDR1 SGHTA, CDR2 FQGNSA. V lost 5 bases, J lost 9 bases, and 14 bases lay in between. CDR3 in DNA: TGTGCCAGCAGCCCGCGGGTAGCTGGTGAGCAGTTCTTC. This gives the protein CASSPRVAGEQFF.

The chain couples TRBV18 to TRBJ2-7, with 7 nucleotides matching TRBD2. V trimming: 2 bases; J trimming: 5 bases; junction bases outside the gene matches: 9. This CDR3 region has 15 residues. Germline CDR1 is KGHSH and CDR2 is LQKENI. The CDR3 DNA sequence: TGTGCCAGCTCACCATCGCGGGAGTTGGTGAACGAGCAGTACTTC. Amino acid sequence: CASSPSRELVNEQYF.

This clone has just a few counts. The chain is built from TRBV5-5 and TRBJ2-1; D might be TRBD2 (6 bases). V was clipped by 5 bases and J by 6 bases, with 12 bases between them. The CDR3 consists of 13 residues. CDR1 and CDR2 from the germline V gene are SGHKS and YYEKEE (reference sequence). As DNA, the CDR3 is TGTGCCAGCAGTTTAACCGGGAGCAATGAGCAGTTCTTC. Protein product: CASSLTGSNEQFF.

The chain is built from TRBV4-3 and TRBJ2-7, with TRBD2 matching over 7 bases. Trimming took 0 bases from V and 2 from J; bases not matched to a gene: 7. Germline CDR1 and CDR2: LGHNA and YSLEER. The CDR3 consists of 16 residues. The CDR3, as DNA: TGCGCCAGCAGCCAAGACGCGGGGAGGGCCGCCTACGAGCAGTACTTC. It encodes CASSQDAGRAAYEQYF.

The chain links TRBV29-1 to TRBJ2-1; possibly TRBD1 for D (8 bases). V was clipped by 4 bases and J by 4 bases, with 14 bases between them. This CDR3 has 14 amino acids. Germline V gives CDR1 SQVTM, CDR2 ANQGSEA. CDR3 residues: CSVATGGGYNEQFF. In nucleotides, the CDR3 is TGCAGCGTTGCAACAGGGGGGGGATACAATGAGCAGTTCTTC.

As regards this clone: Germline and junction disagree at one end, which may indicate a read error. The chain uses TRBV28 and TRBJ2-7; TRBD2 is a possible D gene (6 bases). The V gene's germline CDR1 is MDHEN and CDR2 SYDVKM. The CDR3 sequence is 12 residues long. The CDR3 is CASSSTGTYPLF. The CDR3 bases are TGTGCCAGCAGTTCGACCGGGACTTATCCCCTCTTC.

This clone was observed a handful of times. The V and J genes are TRBV29-1 and TRBJ2-3; 10 nucleotides line up with TRBD2. V dropped 5 bases and J dropped 5; count of bases not matched to a gene: 4. Germline V gene lookup returns CDR1 SQVTM and CDR2 ANQGSEA. This CDR3 region has 13 residues. This CDR3 is CSVSGRAGDTQYF. CDR3 DNA: TGCAGCGTTAGCGGGAGGGCCGGAGATACGCAGTATTTT.

The genes are TRBV6-1 and TRBJ2-3; TRBD1 matches at 9 bases. Germline CDR1 MNHNS, CDR2 SASEGT. The trim removed 4 bases at V and 2 bases at J, leaving 7 bases unmatched. The CDR3 totals 16 residues. CDR3 nucleotides: TGTGCCAGCAGTGCATCGGACAGGGGCTACACAGATACGCAGTATTTT. Residues: CASSASDRGYTDTQYF.

The V call is TRBV15, the J call TRBJ2-3, with D unresolved. CDR3 size: 14 residues. The germline V and J ends were trimmed by 8 bases and 4 bases, with 16 bases remaining between them. Germline CDR1 is LNHNV and CDR2 is YYDKDF (reference sequence). CDR3 in amino acids: CATHSRLAADTQYF. The CDR3 DNA is TGTGCCACCCATTCTCGGCTGGCGGCAGATACGCAGTATTTT.

There are a few counts of this clone. The chain is built from TRBV7-2 and TRBJ2-6; D ambiguous. V gave up 6 bases and J gave up 3 bases, with 6 bases separating them. The CDR3 runs 13 residues. Germline V CDR1 and CDR2: SGHTA, FQGNSA. The CDR3 reads CASRSGGANVLTF. CDR3 DNA sequence: TGTGCCAGCAGGTCTGGTGGGGCCAACGTCCTGACTTTC. Together with reference TRBV7-2 and TRBJ2-6, the CDR3 gives the full variable domain: GAGVSQSPSNKVTEKGKDVELRCDPISGHTALYWYRQSLGQGLEFLIYFQGNSAPDKSGLPSDRFSAERTGGSVSTLTIQRTQQEDSAVYLCASRSGGANVLTFGAGSRLTVL.

The table lists this clone with a few counts. The chain recombines TRBV7-9 with TRBJ2-7; D may correspond to TRBD1 or TRBD2 (5 bases each). Per germline, CDR1 SEHNR and CDR2 FQNEAQ (reference sequence). Trimming removed 2 bases from V and 9 bases from J, with 11 bases in between. This CDR3 comprises 12 residues. The DNA of the CDR3 is TGTGCCAGCAGCTTACCGGGGCCGGGGCAGTACTTC. Translation: CASSLPGPGQYF.

This chain connects TRBV7-2 to TRBJ2-1; D might be TRBD1 (6 bases). This CDR3 is built from 16 residues. CDR1 SGHTA and CDR2 FQGNSA come from the germline V gene. V shed 1 base and J shed 9 bases, with 19 bases lying between them. Written as DNA, the CDR3 is TGTGCCAGCAGCTTAGACGGGGCTAGCAGGGGATCTGAGCAGTTCTTC. It specifies CASSLDGASRGSEQFF.

V and J are TRBV9 and TRBJ2-1; 8 nucleotides agree with TRBD1. Germline V gives CDR1 SGDLS, CDR2 YYNGEE. V was clipped by 3 bases and J by 7 bases; unmatched bases: 6. The CDR3 is 14 residues long. Written as DNA, the CDR3 is TGTGCCAGCAGCGGAACAGGGGGTCGGAATGAGCAGTTCTTC. This gives the protein CASSGTGGRNEQFF. Full variable domain (missing parts from reference TRBV9 and TRBJ2-1): DSGVTQTPKHLITATGQRVTLRCSPRSGDLSVYWYQQSLDQGLQFLIQYYNGEERAKGNILERFSAQQFPDLHSELNLSSLELGDSALYFCASSGTGGRNEQFFGPGTRLTVL.

This clone was counted only a few times. The same CDR3 also results from other DNA sequences found in this sample. This rearrangement joins TRBV9 to TRBJ2-3; D is unresolved. The CDR3 covers 13 residues. V was clipped by 2 bases and J by 0 bases, with 4 bases between them. Germline CDR1 reads SGDLS; CDR2 reads YYNGEE. This CDR3 is CASSVSSTDTQYF. CDR3 nucleotide sequence: TGTGCCAGCAGCGTCTCTAGCACAGATACGCAGTATTTT.

This chain joins TRBV7-9 and TRBJ2-5, with D possibly being TRBD1 (5 bases). This CDR3 spans 16 amino acids. Trimming took 1 base from V and 1 from J, leaving 13 bases between them. Germline CDR1 is SEHNR and CDR2 is FQNEAQ (reference sequence). Here the CDR3 DNA reads TGTGCCAGCAGCTTAGTGGTCATGCAGGGCCAAGAGACCCAGTACTTC. Translation: CASSLVVMQGQETQYF.

The gene calls are TRBV5-8 and TRBJ2-4; no reliable D call. V was cut by 2 bases and J by 0 bases, with 9 bases left in between. The CDR3 loop spans 15 amino acids. From germline, CDR1 is SGHTS and CDR2 YDEGEE. This chain's CDR3 is CASSFGSLAKNIQYF. CDR3 coding DNA: TGTGCCAGCAGCTTTGGTTCGCTAGCCAAAAACATTCAGTACTTC.

This clone was recorded a few times. The CDR3 region is CASSPPSVAEQFF. The CDR3 DNA sequence: TGTGCCAGCTCACCACCGTCAGTAGCTGAGCAGTTCTTC. This rearrangement joins TRBV18 to TRBJ2-1; D is unresolved. Germline V gives CDR1 KGHSH, CDR2 LQKENI. The CDR3 sequence is 13 residues long. Trimming stripped 0 bases from V and 9 bases from J, with 9 bases between.

The rearrangement uses TRBV18 and TRBJ1-5, with 7 nucleotides matching TRBD1. The V segment lost 4 bases and the J segment 5 bases; nucleotides outside the gene matches: 8. Germline CDR1 KGHSH, CDR2 LQKENI. The CDR3 extends over 15 amino acids. The CDR3 loop is CASSRTGTDYQPQHF. CDR3 nucleotide sequence: TGTGCCAGCTCACGGACCGGGACAGATTATCAGCCCCAGCATTTT.